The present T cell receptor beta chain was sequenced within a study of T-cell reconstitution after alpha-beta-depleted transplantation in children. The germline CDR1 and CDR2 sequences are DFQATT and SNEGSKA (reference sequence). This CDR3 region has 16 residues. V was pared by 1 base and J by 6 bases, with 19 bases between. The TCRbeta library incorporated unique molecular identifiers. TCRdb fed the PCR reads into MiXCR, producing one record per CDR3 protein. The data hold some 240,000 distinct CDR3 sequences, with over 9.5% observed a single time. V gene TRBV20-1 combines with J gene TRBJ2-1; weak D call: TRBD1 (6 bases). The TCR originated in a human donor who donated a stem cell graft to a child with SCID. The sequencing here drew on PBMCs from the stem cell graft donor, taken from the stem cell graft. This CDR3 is CSARGGSGVLVNEQFF. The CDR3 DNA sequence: TGCAGTGCTAGAGGAGGGTCAGGGGTCTTGGTCAATGAGCAGTTCTTC.